What follows describes a single T cell receptor (beta chain). Its antigen is currently unknown. This entry belongs to a study of cytotoxic CD8 clonotypes in ibrutinib-treated CLL. Profiled with immunoSEQ multiplex PCR; TCRdb holds only in-frame clones, not every one. The table has hundreds of thousands of clones, 70% seen once. General study points: The study found clonality rose at ibrutinib response, then fell toward baseline at progression. Few clonotypes were public, and these shrank or held steady under treatment.

Per the germline V gene, CDR1 is ENHRY and CDR2 is SYGVKD. The CDR3 length is 19 residues. Trimming took 2 bases from V and 2 from J; bases not matched to a gene: 10. This specimen consisted of PBMCs, obtained after 24 months of ibrutinib treatment. The receptor's source is a human donor with chronic lymphocytic leukemia. The chain has TRBV10-3 and TRBJ2-3, with 13 bases matching TRBD2. CDR3 bases: TGTGCCATCAGTGAGCCGTCGCCGGGACTAGCGGGATACACAGATACGCAGTATTTT. This encodes CAISEPSPGLAGYTDTQYF.